This TCR beta chain appears in the sequencing data of a study of T cells in Graves' hyperthyroidism and ophthalmopathy. For the study at large: Peripheral blood was secured at the point of initial diagnosis, before any treatment. The study, taken as a whole, reports: Expanded thyroid clonotypes (above 0.001) were mostly also found in blood.

Germline CDR1 and CDR2: SEHNR and FQNEAQ (reference sequence). V was cut by 1 base and J by 3 bases, with 13 bases left in between. The CDR3 loop spans 15 amino acids. Researchers took RNA transcripts and amplified the TCR beta CDR3 regions from them. First-round RT-PCR of the TCR CDR3 relied on the HTBI primer set. TCRdb re-analysed the multiplex PCR reads in MiXCR, keeping a single row per CDR3 protein. The table shows under 300,000 distinct CDR3 sequences, with less than 30% occurring only once. This clonotype was detected ten times or more. Its antigen is unknown. Exclusion of patients followed from uncontrolled infection, other autoimmune disease, pregnancy or lactation.

Specimen: blood. V is TRBV7-9 and J is TRBJ2-7; maybe TRBD2 (6 bases). The sequence came from a man aged 40-50 years with Graves' hyperthyroidism that later progressed to Graves' ophthalmopathy. The CDR3 spells CASSLVGAGSYEQYF. In nucleotides, the CDR3 is TGTGCCAGCAGCTTAGTTGGTGCGGGGAGCTACGAGCAGTACTTC.